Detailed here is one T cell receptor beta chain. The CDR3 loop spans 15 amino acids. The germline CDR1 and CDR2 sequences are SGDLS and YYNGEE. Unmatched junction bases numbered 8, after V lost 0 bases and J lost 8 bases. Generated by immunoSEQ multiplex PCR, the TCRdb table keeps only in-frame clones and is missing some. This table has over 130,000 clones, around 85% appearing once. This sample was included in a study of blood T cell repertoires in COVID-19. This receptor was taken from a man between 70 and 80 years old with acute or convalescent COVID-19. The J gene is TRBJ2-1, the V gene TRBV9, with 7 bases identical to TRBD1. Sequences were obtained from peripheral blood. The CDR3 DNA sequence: TGTGCCAGCAGCGTAGCTGTAGAGGGGGCCCATGAGCAGTTCTTC. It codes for CASSVAVEGAHEQFF.